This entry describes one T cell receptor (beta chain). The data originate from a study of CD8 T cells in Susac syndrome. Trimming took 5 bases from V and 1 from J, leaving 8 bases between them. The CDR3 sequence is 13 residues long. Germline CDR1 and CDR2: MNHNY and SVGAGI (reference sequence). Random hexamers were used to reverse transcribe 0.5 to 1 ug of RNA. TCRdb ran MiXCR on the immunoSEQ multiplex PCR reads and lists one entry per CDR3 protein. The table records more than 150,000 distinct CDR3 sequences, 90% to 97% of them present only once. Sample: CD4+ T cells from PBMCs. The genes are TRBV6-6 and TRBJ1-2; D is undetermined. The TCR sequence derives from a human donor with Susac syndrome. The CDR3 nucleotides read TGTGCCAGCAGTCCCGGGGTTAACTATGGCTACACCTTC. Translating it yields CASSPGVNYGYTF.